This T cell receptor (beta chain) was sequenced for a study of T cells in women clearing cervical HPV infection. For this clone: With the read ending 3 residues before the CDR3 end, the germline J gene is used to fill in that end.

The V gene's germline CDR1 is LNHDA and CDR2 SQIVND (reference sequence). This CDR3 spans 16 amino acids. V lost 1 base to trimming and J lost 2 bases, with 12 bases between them. Assay used: immunoSEQ multiplex PCR; TCRdb lists only in-frame clones, some missing. The sample table sets out 30,000 to 45,000 clones. Source material: blood buffy coat. The TCR was taken from a woman between 18 and 70 years old with a cervical HPV16 infection that either progressed to CIN3+ or cleared (not recorded which). The rearrangement links TRBV19 to TRBJ1-5; a weak D match, TRBD1 (6 bases). The CDR3 bases that were read are TGTGCCAGTAGTATAGCCCCAGGGGTGGGCAATCAGCCC. Residues: CASSIAPGVGNQP. The whole CDR3 sequence is CASSIAPGVGNQPQHF.